What follows are 31 T cell receptor beta chains derived from one specimen sequenced in a study of shared clonotypes between healthy human individuals. Produced via immunoSEQ multiplex PCR; TCRdb's table is partial and in-frame only. The table shows under 1,100,000 clones, with more than 60% occurring only once. Sequencing was carried out using memory CD4+ T cells sorted from blood. Subset in this sample: CD45RA-negative fraction. All receptors derive from a man aged 18 to 29 in good health.

This clone has only a few counts. V gene TRBV15 combines with J gene TRBJ1-4; D gene ambiguous. The length of the CDR3 is 18 residues. Trimming took 3 bases from V and 0 from J, leaving 17 bases between them. The germline V gene has CDR1 LNHNV and CDR2 YYDKDF (reference sequence). The CDR3 protein is CATSSPLQAQTTNEKLFF. Here the CDR3 DNA reads TGTGCCACCAGCAGTCCCCTTCAAGCACAGACAACTAATGAAAAACTGTTTTTT. Full variable domain (outside the CDR3, taken from reference TRBV15 and TRBJ1-4): DAMVIQNPRYQVTQFGKPVTLSCSQTLNHNVMYWYQQKSSQAPKLLFHYYDKDFNNEADTPDNFQSRRPNTSFCFLDIRSPGLGDTAMYLCATSSPLQAQTTNEKLFFGSGTQLSVL.

This chain connects TRBV2 to TRBJ2-7; TRBD1 aligns across 10 bases. Germline values: CDR1 SNHLY, CDR2 FYNNEI. Trimming took 10 bases from V and 4 from J; bases not matched to a gene: 10. The CDR3 runs 14 residues. The CDR3 nucleotides read TGTGCCACGGGAAGACAGGGGGCAAAATACGAGCAGTACTTC. It yields the protein CATGRQGAKYEQYF.

This clone showed up just once. This sequence joins TRBV7-2 and TRBJ2-5, with 7 bases identical to TRBD2. The J call could be wrong; TRBJ2-7 is a better fit for the DNA end. Germline V gene lookup returns CDR1 SGHTA and CDR2 FQGNSA. There are 15 residues in the CDR3. The CDR3 DNA reads as TGTGCCAGCAGCCGAGGACTAGACTCTCCCTACGAGCAGTACTTC. Translating gives CASSRGLDSPYEQYF.

In regard to this clone: Within the sample, other DNA sequences also encode this same CDR3. V and J are TRBV4-1 and TRBJ2-3, with D uncertain. Germline V lookup: CDR1 MGHRA, CDR2 YSYEKL. Between the trimmed V and J ends, which lost 1 base and 6 bases, there was a span of 2 bases. This CDR3 comprises 11 residues. The CDR3 region has the DNA TGCGCCAGCAGCCAAGCCGATACGCAGTATTTT. It is translated as CASSQADTQYF.

This chain connects TRBV29-1 to TRBJ1-6; D is unclear. The CDR3 sequence is 13 residues long. Deletions cut 2 bases from V and 7 bases from J, with 9 bases between. CDR1 SQVTM and CDR2 ANQGSEA come from the germline V gene. The CDR3 is CSVEIERNSPLHF. The CDR3 DNA is TGCAGCGTTGAAATTGAGCGGAATTCACCCCTCCACTTT.

About this clone itself: This CDR3 is also generated by other DNA sequences in the sample. The chain couples TRBV6-1 to TRBJ2-7, with a possible D match to TRBD1 (6 bases). Looked up from germline, CDR1 is MNHNS and CDR2 is SASEGT. V was shortened by 5 bases and J by 2 bases, with 10 bases between the two germline ends. There are 13 residues in the CDR3. The CDR3 DNA is TGTGCCAGCAGTAAGACAGGTCCCTACGAGCAGTACTTC. This codes for CASSKTGPYEQYF.

This sequence joins TRBV10-3 and TRBJ1-3, with 7 bases identical to TRBD1. Germline loops: CDR1 ENHRY, CDR2 SYGVKD. The length of the CDR3 is 13 residues. The J segment lost 9 bases and the V segment lost 5 bases, leaving 7 bases of the junction unmatched. This chain's CDR3 is CAISTGTEGTIYF. CDR3 DNA: TGTGCCATCAGTACCGGGACAGAAGGCACCATATATTTT.

The V gene is TRBV11-2, the J gene TRBJ2-5; 7 nucleotides line up with TRBD2. The CDR3 totals 15 residues. Germline trimming cut 5 bases from V and 2 bases from J; bases unmatched to any gene: 8. The germline V gene encodes CDR1 SGHAT and CDR2 FQNNGV. The DNA of the CDR3 is TGTGCCAGCAGCCCGGGGGACTACTTTCAAGAGACCCAGTACTTC. Its translation: CASSPGDYFQETQYF. The variable domain in full, completed from reference TRBV11-2 and TRBJ2-5, reads EAGVAQSPRYKIIEKRQSVAFWCNPISGHATLYWYQQILGQGPKLLIQFQNNGVVDDSQLPKDRFSAERLKGVDSTLKIQPAKLEDSAVYLCASSPGDYFQETQYFGPGTRLLVL.

The V call is TRBV11-3, the J call TRBJ2-7; the D call may be TRBD1 or TRBD2 (5 bases each). The CDR3 consists of 14 residues. Germline V gives CDR1 SGHNT, CDR2 YENEEA. Trimming took off 4 bases at V and 6 bases at J, with 16 bases between the two ends. CDR3 sequence: CASSWDGLNGEQYF. CDR3 bases: TGTGCCAGCAGCTGGGACGGGTTGAACGGCGAGCAGTACTTC.

This CDR3 is CASSEETAAYNSPLHF. The CDR3 coding sequence is TGCGCCAGCAGCGAGGAGACGGCAGCCTATAATTCACCCCTCCACTTT. The chain couples TRBV5-1 to TRBJ1-6; D is unclear. The V and J ends lost 4 bases and 2 bases respectively, with 13 bases between them. The CDR3 covers 16 residues. Germline CDR1 and CDR2: SGHRS and YFSETQ.

The chain links TRBV18 to TRBJ2-1; tentative D call: TRBD1 (5 bases). CDR1 KGHSH and CDR2 LQKENI come from the germline V gene. V lost 5 bases, J lost 4 bases, and 18 bases lay in between. This CDR3 has 16 residues. CDR3 coding DNA: TGTGCCAGCTCATCGCTCGACAGTAGGGGATACAATGAGCAGTTCTTC. It encodes CASSSLDSRGYNEQFF.

The chain recombines TRBV7-2 with TRBJ1-2; 7 nucleotides align to TRBD1. CDR1 SGHTA and CDR2 FQGNSA come from the germline V gene. CDR3 length equals 12 residues. V lost 4 bases to trimming and J lost 13 bases; unmatched junction nucleotides: 9. Written as DNA, the CDR3 is TGTGCCAGCAGCTCGGGACAGACCTGGGGCACCTTC. It is translated as CASSSGQTWGTF.

The genes are TRBV30 and TRBJ1-1; D gene unclear. Germline V gene lookup returns CDR1 GTSNPN and CDR2 SVGIG (reference sequence). Trimming took 7 bases from V and 0 from J, leaving 15 bases between them. The length of the CDR3 is 14 residues. CDR3 sequence reads: CASRRGQMNTEAFF. CDR3 DNA: TGTGCCTCCCGGCGCGGGCAGATGAACACTGAAGCTTTCTTT. Full variable domain (remainder filled in from reference TRBV30 and TRBJ1-1): SQTIHQWPATLVQPVGSPLSLECTVEGTSNPNLYWYRQAAGRGLQLLFYSVGIGQISSEVPQNLSASRPQDRQFILSSKKLLLSDSGFYLCASRRGQMNTEAFFGQGTRLTVV.

The chain employs TRBV19 and TRBJ1-6, with 7 bases aligning to TRBD1. V trimming: 3 bases; J trimming: 8 bases; junction bases outside the gene matches: 4. Germline V gene lookup returns CDR1 LNHDA and CDR2 SQIVND (reference sequence). The CDR3 sequence is 14 residues long. The CDR3 region has the DNA TGTGCCAGTAGTATTCAGGGGGGCGATTCACCCCTCCACTTT. Amino acid sequence: CASSIQGGDSPLHF.

The chain carries TRBV7-9 and TRBJ1-3; no definite D call. CDR3 length equals 14 residues. The germline CDR1 and CDR2 sequences are SEHNR and FQNEAQ (reference sequence). Between the trimmed V and J ends, which lost 3 bases and 4 bases, there was a span of 10 bases. The CDR3 loop is CASSFSDLGNTIYF. The CDR3 DNA reads TGTGCCAGCAGCTTCTCAGACCTCGGAAACACCATATATTTT.

The rearrangement uses TRBV6-1 and TRBJ2-7; tentatively, D is TRBD1 (6 bases). Trimming removed 6 bases from V and 2 bases from J, with 17 bases in between. CDR1 is MNHNS, CDR2 SASEGT, per germline. The CDR3 covers 15 residues. CDR3 sequence reads: CASRSGTPGAYEQYF. CDR3 DNA: TGTGCCAGCAGATCCGGGACACCCGGAGCCTACGAGCAGTACTTC.

This clone was seen only a few times. The V and J genes are TRBV28 and TRBJ2-3, with 9 bases identical to TRBD2. Trimming removed 1 base from V and 3 bases from J; junction bases left unmatched: 8. In germline, CDR1 is MDHEN, CDR2 SYDVKM. There are 17 residues in the CDR3. CDR3: CASSLSGGRAKTDTQYF. The CDR3 DNA is TGTGCCAGCAGTTTATCAGGCGGGAGGGCCAAGACAGATACGCAGTATTTT.

The chain is built from TRBV2 and TRBJ1-2; the D gene is possibly TRBD1 (6 bases). Germline V lookup: CDR1 SNHLY, CDR2 FYNNEI. This CDR3 comprises 14 residues. Trimming cost V 6 bases and J 0 bases, with 11 bases left between them. Here the CDR3 DNA reads TGTGCCAGCAGCCGGGACACAACTAACTATGGCTACACCTTC. It translates to CASSRDTTNYGYTF.

The chain employs TRBV21-1 and TRBJ2-7; the table names TRBD2, a call not compared with the DNA. TRBV21-1 is labeled a pseudogene. The CDR3 runs 13 residues. DNA for the CDR3: TGTGCCAGGGGGAGTGCAGGGAGGCACGAGCAGTACTTC. This encodes CARGSAGRHEQYF.

This chain joins TRBV7-9 and TRBJ1-1; tentative D call: TRBD1 (5 bases). CDR3 length: 15 residues. Germline CDR1 SEHNR, CDR2 FQNEAQ (reference sequence). Trimming cost V 5 bases and J 2 bases, with 15 bases left between them. The CDR3 nucleotides read TGTGCCAGCAGCCAGCCGCGACAGACAAACACTGAAGCTTTCTTT. Residues: CASSQPRQTNTEAFF.

In this sample, this clone turned up a few times. Written as DNA, the CDR3 is TGTGCCAGCAGCGAGAGGGTGGGGCCCTACGAGCAGTACTTC. Translated: CASSERVGPYEQYF. This chain joins TRBV9 and TRBJ2-7; TRBD1 or TRBD2 may be the D gene (5 bases each). Germline V gene sequence: CDR1 SGDLS, CDR2 YYNGEE. The length of the CDR3 is 14 residues. V lost 3 bases to trimming and J lost 2 bases, with 12 bases between them.

The chain employs TRBV9 and TRBJ2-3; the D gene is possibly TRBD1 (5 bases). Trimming shortened V by 0 bases and J by 8 bases, and 10 bases separated the two germline ends. This CDR3 contains 13 residues. The germline V gene has CDR1 SGDLS and CDR2 YYNGEE. CDR3 DNA: TGTGCCAGCAGCGTAGAGGGGCATTCTACGCAGTATTTT. Protein: CASSVEGHSTQYF.

The chain has TRBV5-1 and TRBJ1-2; D gene ambiguous. V was pared by 2 bases and J by 2 bases, with 10 bases between. This CDR3 is built from 14 residues. Germline V gives CDR1 SGHRS, CDR2 YFSETQ. The CDR3 spells CASSFLRANYGYTF. CDR3 coding DNA: TGCGCCAGCAGCTTCTTAAGAGCAAACTATGGCTACACCTTC.

Comments on this clone: A much larger clonotype is one base distant, so this may be a read error. Other DNA sequences in the same sample also yield this CDR3. The CDR3 bases are TGTGCCAGCAGTGAAATGCGGGGCCAGCCCCAGCATTTT. Amino acids: CASSEMRGQPQHF. The gene calls are TRBV6-4 and TRBJ1-5, with D possibly TRBD1 on 5 matching bases. The V gene's germline CDR1 is MRHNA and CDR2 SNTAGT. The V end was cut by 3 bases, the J end by 7 bases, with 10 bases between. This CDR3 comprises 13 residues.

The rearrangement uses TRBV28 and TRBJ2-3; 7 nucleotides align to TRBD2. Germline V gene data show CDR1 as MDHEN and CDR2 as SYDVKM. CDR3 length: 15 amino acids. J lost 0 bases, V lost 6 bases, and 6 bases had no gene match. The CDR3 DNA sequence: TGTGCCAGCAGCGCCCTGGGGGGGAGCACAGATACGCAGTATTTT. It yields the protein CASSALGGSTDTQYF.

The chain couples TRBV30 to TRBJ1-1, with D hard to call. The CDR3 covers 13 residues. Germline V CDR1 and CDR2: GTSNPN, SVGIG (reference sequence). Between the trimmed V and J ends, which lost 0 bases and 0 bases, there was a span of 5 bases. The CDR3 loop reads CAWSVKVNTEAFF. The DNA for the CDR3 is TGTGCCTGGAGTGTAAAAGTGAACACTGAAGCTTTCTTT. Drawing the rest from reference TRBV30 and TRBJ1-1, the complete variable domain is SQTIHQWPATLVQPVGSPLSLECTVEGTSNPNLYWYRQAAGRGLQLLFYSVGIGQISSEVPQNLSASRPQDRQFILSSKKLLLSDSGFYLCAWSVKVNTEAFFGQGTRLTVV.

This clone was counted at least ten times. The chain is built from TRBV6-5 and TRBJ1-5; weak D call: TRBD1 (5 bases). CDR1 is MNHEY, CDR2 SVGAGI, per germline. V was trimmed by 6 bases and J by 1 base, leaving 13 bases between them. The CDR3 loop spans 15 amino acids. The CDR3 is CASSITGRSNQPQHF. In DNA, the CDR3 is TGTGCCAGCAGCATCACAGGTCGCAGCAATCAGCCCCAGCATTTT.

The chain is built from TRBV10-3 and TRBJ2-1; D remains unclear. Looked up from germline, CDR1 is ENHRY and CDR2 is SYGVKD. The CDR3 runs to 13 residues. The germline V and J ends were trimmed by 3 bases and 7 bases, with 10 bases remaining between them. CDR3 DNA: TGTGCCATCAGTGATATAAGGGAAAATGAGCAGTTCTTC. Protein sequence: CAISDIRENEQFF.

V gene TRBV4-1 combines with J gene TRBJ1-5; no clear D gene. Per germline, CDR1 MGHRA and CDR2 YSYEKL. This CDR3 region has 13 residues. V was trimmed by 1 base and J by 8 bases, leaving 9 bases between them. In DNA, the CDR3 is TGCGCCAGCAGCCAAGTGGAGGTCGAGCCCCAGCATTTT. This encodes CASSQVEVEPQHF.

This chain uses TRBV6-5 with TRBJ2-5, with D perhaps matching TRBD1 or TRBD2 (5 bases each). The CDR3 has 14 amino acids. Trimming took off 0 bases at V and 6 bases at J, with 11 bases between the two ends. Germline V gene lookup returns CDR1 MNHEY and CDR2 SVGAGI. CDR3 coding DNA: TGTGCCAGCAGTTACTCGACCGAGGGACAGACCCAGTACTTC. It yields the protein CASSYSTEGQTQYF.

The rearrangement uses TRBV7-2 and TRBJ1-4, with 9 bases fitting TRBD1. The V and J ends lost 4 bases and 15 bases, in that order; junction bases with no gene match: 12. The CDR3 consists of 14 residues. CDR1 and CDR2 (germline): SGHTA, FQGNSA. The DNA of the CDR3 is TGTGCCAGCAGCTCCCAAACGGCGGGACAGGGATTGTTTTTT. It is translated as CASSSQTAGQGLFF.